This record looks at one T cell receptor (beta chain) sequence and its context. V gave up 2 bases and J gave up 2 bases, with 11 bases separating them. Germline V gives CDR1 SQVTM, CDR2 ANQGSEA. The CDR3 is 14 residues long. Only in-frame clones appear in the TCRdb table, and some are missing; sequencing was by immunoSEQ multiplex PCR. This table has under 120,000 clones, roughly 71% appearing once. This sample was taken from a study of blood T cell repertoires in COVID-19. J is TRBJ2-3 and V is TRBV29-1; D is perhaps TRBD1 (6 bases). The sequenced material came from peripheral blood. This sequence originates from an elderly man with acute or convalescent COVID-19. DNA of the CDR3: TGCAGCGTTGAATCTGGACAGCCCACAGATACGCAGTATTTT. Its translation: CSVESGQPTDTQYF.